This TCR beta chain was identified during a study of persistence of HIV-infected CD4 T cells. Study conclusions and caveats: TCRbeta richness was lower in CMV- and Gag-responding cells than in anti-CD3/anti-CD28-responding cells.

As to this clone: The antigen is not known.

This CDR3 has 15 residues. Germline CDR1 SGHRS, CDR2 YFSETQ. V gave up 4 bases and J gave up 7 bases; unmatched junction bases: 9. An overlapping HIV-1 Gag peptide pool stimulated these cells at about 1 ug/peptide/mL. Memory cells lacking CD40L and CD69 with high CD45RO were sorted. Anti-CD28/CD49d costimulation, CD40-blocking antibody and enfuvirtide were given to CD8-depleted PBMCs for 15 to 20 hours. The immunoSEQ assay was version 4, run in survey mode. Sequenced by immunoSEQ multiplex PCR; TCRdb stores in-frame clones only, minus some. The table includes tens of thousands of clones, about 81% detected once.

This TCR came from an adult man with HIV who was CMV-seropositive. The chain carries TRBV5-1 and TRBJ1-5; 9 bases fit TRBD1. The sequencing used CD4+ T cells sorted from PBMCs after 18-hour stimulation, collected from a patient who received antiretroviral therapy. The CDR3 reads CASSLGQGYGQPQHF. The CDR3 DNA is TGCGCCAGCAGCCTCGGACAGGGGTATGGGCAGCCCCAGCATTTT.